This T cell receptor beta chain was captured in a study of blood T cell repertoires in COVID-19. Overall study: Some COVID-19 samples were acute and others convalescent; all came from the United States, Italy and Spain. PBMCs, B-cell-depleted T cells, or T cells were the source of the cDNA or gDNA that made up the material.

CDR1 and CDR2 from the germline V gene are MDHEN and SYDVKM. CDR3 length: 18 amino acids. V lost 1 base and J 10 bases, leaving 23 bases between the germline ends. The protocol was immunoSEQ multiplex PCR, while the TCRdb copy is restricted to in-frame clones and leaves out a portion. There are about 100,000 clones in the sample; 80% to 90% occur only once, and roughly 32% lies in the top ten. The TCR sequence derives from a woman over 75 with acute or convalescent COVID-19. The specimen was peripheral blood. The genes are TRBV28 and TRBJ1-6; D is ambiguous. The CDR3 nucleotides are TGTGCCAGCAGTTTATACCATCCTTGGAGTGGAGAATTATCACCCCTCCACTTT. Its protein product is CASSLYHPWSGELSPLHF. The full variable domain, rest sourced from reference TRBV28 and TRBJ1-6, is DVKVTQSSRYLVKRTGEKVFLECVQDMDHENMFWYRQDPGLGLRLIYFSYDVKMKEKGDIPEGYSVSREKKERFSLILESASTNQTSMYLCASSLYHPWSGELSPLHFGNGTRLTVT.